This entry lists 5 T cell receptor beta chains sequenced from one sample in a study of cytomegalovirus exposure and HLA in healthy donors. PCR involved 60 Vbeta and 13 Jbeta primers. TCRdb's copy holds only in-frame clones and misses some; the assay was immunoSEQ multiplex PCR. Here the sample spans tens of thousands of clones, about 65% being singletons. Sequencing was done on a sample of PBMCs. All receptors come from a man aged 45 to 65 in good health and CMV-seropositive.

The V and J genes are TRBV5-1 and TRBJ1-5; a weak D match, TRBD1 (5 bases). Germline values: CDR1 SGHRS, CDR2 YFSETQ. With 5 bases removed from V and 5 bases from J, the gap between germline ends came to 14 bases. The CDR3 is made up of 14 amino acids. The CDR3 region has the DNA TGCGCCAGCAGGAAAGGGGTGACGGATCAGCCCCAGCATTTT. Protein sequence: CASRKGVTDQPQHF. The full variable domain, with the rest looked up from reference TRBV5-1 and TRBJ1-5, is KAGVTQTPRYLIKTRGQQVTLSCSPISGHRSVSWYQQTPGQGLQFLFEYFSETQRNKGNFPGRFSGRQFSNSRSEMNVSTLELGDSALYLCASRKGVTDQPQHFGDGTRLSIL.

This sequence joins TRBV9 and TRBJ1-1; D ambiguous. Trimming removed 4 bases at V and 6 bases at J, with 16 bases between. In germline, CDR1 is SGDLS, CDR2 YYNGEE. The CDR3 consists of 14 residues. CDR3 region: CASSPPGLGAEAFF. The CDR3 nucleotides are TGTGCCAGCAGCCCTCCTGGACTGGGTGCTGAAGCTTTCTTT.

The V and J genes are TRBV7-6 and TRBJ2-7, with a tentative D call TRBD1 (5 bases). Trimming took 5 bases from V and 0 from J, leaving 11 bases between them. The CDR3 spans 14 residues. The germline gives CDR1 SGHVS, CDR2 FNYEAQ. The CDR3 nucleotides are TGTGCCAGCAGCCTCGGACAAAACTCCTACGAGCAGTACTTC. Translation: CASSLGQNSYEQYF.

The chain has TRBV7-9 and TRBJ2-7; no definite D call. The CDR3 is 12 residues long. The germline CDR1 and CDR2 sequences are SEHNR and FQNEAQ (reference sequence). V was cut by 5 bases and J by 3 bases, with 8 bases left in between. The CDR3 spells CASSTNSYEQYF. For the CDR3, the DNA is TGTGCCAGCAGCACAAACAGCTACGAGCAGTACTTC.

This sequence joins TRBV2 and TRBJ1-6; unclear D gene. Trimming removed 3 bases at V and 8 bases at J, with 2 bases between. The germline CDR1 and CDR2 sequences are SNHLY and FYNNEI. The CDR3 extends over 11 amino acids. CDR3 coding DNA: TGTGCCAGCAGTGACTATTCACCCCTCCACTTT. It translates to CASSDYSPLHF.